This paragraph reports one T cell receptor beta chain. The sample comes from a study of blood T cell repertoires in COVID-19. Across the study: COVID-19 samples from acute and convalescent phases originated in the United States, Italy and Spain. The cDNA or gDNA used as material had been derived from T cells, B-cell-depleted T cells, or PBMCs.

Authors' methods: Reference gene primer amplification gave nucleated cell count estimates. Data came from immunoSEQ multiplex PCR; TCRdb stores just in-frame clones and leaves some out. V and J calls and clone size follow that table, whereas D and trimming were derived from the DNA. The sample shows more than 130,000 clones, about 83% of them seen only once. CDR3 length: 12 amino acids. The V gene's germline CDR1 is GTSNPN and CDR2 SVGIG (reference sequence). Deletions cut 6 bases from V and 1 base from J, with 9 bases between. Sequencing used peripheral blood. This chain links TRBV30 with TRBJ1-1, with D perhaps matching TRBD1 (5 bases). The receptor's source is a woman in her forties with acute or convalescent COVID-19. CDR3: CACITGNTEAFF. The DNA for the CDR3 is TGTGCCTGTATAACAGGGAACACTGAAGCTTTCTTT.